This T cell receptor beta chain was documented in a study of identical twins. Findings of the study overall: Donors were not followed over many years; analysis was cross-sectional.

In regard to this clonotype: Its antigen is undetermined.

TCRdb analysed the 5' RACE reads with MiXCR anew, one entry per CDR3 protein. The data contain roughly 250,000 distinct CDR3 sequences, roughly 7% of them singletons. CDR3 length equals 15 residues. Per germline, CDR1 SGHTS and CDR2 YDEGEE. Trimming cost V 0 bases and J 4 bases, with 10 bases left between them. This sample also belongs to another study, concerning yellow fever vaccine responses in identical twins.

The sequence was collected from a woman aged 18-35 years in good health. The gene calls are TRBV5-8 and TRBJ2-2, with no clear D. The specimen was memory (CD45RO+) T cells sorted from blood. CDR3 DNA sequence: TGTGCCAGCAGCTTGGGGCAACGGACCACCGGGGAGCTGTTTTTT. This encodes CASSLGQRTTGELFF.